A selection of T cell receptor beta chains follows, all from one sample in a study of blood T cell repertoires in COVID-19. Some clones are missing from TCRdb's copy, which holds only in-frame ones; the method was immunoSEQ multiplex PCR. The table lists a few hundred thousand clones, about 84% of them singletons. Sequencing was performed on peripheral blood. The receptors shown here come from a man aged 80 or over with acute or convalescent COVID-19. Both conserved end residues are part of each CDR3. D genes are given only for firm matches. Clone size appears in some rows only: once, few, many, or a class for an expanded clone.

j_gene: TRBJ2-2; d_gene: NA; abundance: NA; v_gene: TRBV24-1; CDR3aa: CATSDSGASRTGELFF; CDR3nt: TGTGCCACCAGTGATTCAGGGGCCTCCCGCACCGGGGAGCTGTTTTTT
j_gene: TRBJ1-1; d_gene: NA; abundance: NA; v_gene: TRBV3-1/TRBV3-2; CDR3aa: CASSQDLGGWGKTEAFF; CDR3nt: TGTGCCAGCAGCCAAGATTTAGGGGGTTGGGGAAAAACTGAAGCTTTCTTT
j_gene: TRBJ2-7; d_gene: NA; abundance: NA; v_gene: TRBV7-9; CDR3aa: CASSLEVGSAPAEQYF; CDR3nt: TGTGCCAGCAGCTTAGAAGTGGGCAGTGCCCCGGCCGAGCAGTACTTC
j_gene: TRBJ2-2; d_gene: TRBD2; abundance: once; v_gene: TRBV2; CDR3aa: CASSGRGSGELFF; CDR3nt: TGTGCCAGCAGTGGGCGGGGGTCCGGGGAGCTGTTTTTT
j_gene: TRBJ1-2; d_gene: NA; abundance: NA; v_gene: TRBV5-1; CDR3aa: CASSLDTGNDGYTF; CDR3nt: TGCGCCAGCAGCTTAGATACAGGAAATGATGGCTACACCTTC
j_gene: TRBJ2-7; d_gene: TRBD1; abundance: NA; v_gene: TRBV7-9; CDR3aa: CASSHTGTGGPEQYF; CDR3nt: TGTGCCAGCAGCCATACCGGGACAGGGGGCCCCGAGCAGTACTTC
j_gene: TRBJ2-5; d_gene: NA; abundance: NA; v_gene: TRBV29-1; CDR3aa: CSVTGQTMGETQYF; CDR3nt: TGCAGCGTGACGGGACAAACGATGGGAGAGACCCAGTACTTC
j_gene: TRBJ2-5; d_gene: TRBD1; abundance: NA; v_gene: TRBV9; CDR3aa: CASSVGQGQETQYF; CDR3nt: TGTGCCAGCAGCGTAGGACAGGGGCAAGAGACCCAGTACTTC
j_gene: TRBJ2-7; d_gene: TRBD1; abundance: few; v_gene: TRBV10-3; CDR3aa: CATNLGTGSYEQYF; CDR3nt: TGTGCCACCAACCTCGGGACAGGGTCCTACGAGCAGTACTTC
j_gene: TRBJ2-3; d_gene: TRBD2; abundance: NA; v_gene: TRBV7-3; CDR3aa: CASNPGGNTDTQYF; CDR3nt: TGTGCCTCGAACCCGGGAGGAAACACAGATACGCAGTATTTT
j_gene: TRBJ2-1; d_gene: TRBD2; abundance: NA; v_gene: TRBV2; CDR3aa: CASSEATASGSPNEQFF; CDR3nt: TGTGCCAGCAGTGAAGCCACAGCAAGCGGGAGCCCCAATGAGCAGTTCTTC
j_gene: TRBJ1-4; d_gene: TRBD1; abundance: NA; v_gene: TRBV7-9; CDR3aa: CASSWNRGGNEKLFF; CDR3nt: TGTGCCAGCAGCTGGAACAGGGGGGGGAATGAAAAACTGTTTTTT
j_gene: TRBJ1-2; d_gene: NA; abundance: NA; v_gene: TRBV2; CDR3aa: CASSSVLRQNNYGYTF; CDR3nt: TGTGCCAGCAGCTCCGTGTTGAGACAGAATAACTATGGCTACACCTTC
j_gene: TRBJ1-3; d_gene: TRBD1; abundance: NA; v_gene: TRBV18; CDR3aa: CASSRPGQGSSGNTIYF; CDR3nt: TGTGCCAGCTCACGCCCGGGACAGGGAAGCTCTGGAAACACCATATATTTT
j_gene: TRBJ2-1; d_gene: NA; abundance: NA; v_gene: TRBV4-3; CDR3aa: CASSRFRIDEQFF; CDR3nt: TGCGCCAGCAGTAGATTTCGCATCGATGAGCAGTTCTTC
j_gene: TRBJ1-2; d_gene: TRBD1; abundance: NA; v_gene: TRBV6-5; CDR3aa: CASSTSGTGDYGYTF; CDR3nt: TGTGCCAGCAGTACATCCGGGACAGGAGACTATGGCTACACCTTC
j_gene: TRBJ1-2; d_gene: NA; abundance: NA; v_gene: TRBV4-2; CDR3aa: CASSQSDRTHGYTF; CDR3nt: TGTGCCAGCAGCCAATCCGACAGGACCCATGGCTACACCTTC
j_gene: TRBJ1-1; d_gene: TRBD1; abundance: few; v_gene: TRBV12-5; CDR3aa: CASGLGQGSTEAFF; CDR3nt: TGTGCTAGTGGTTTGGGACAGGGGAGCACTGAAGCTTTCTTT
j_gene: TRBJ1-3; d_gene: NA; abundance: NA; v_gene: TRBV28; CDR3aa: CATTESYSGNTIYF; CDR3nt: TGTGCCACCACCGAGAGTTACTCTGGAAACACCATATATTTT
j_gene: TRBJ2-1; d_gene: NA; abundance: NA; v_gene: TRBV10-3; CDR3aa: CATQSPTGLLNNEQFF; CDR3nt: TGTGCCACTCAGTCCCCTACCGGACTATTGAACAATGAGCAGTTCTTC
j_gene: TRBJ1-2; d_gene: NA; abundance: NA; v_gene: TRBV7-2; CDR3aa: CASSLARQHYGYTF; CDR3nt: TGTGCCAGCAGCTTAGCCCGACAGCACTATGGCTACACCTTC
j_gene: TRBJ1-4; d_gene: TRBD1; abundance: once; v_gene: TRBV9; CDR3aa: CASSADSGQGGEKLFF; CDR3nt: TGTGCCAGCAGCGCCGACTCGGGACAGGGTGGGGAAAAACTGTTTTTT
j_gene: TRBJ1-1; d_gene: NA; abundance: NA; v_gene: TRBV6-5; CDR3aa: CASSGLAENTEAFF; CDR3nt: TGTGCCAGCTCGGGGCTAGCGGAGAACACTGAAGCTTTCTTT
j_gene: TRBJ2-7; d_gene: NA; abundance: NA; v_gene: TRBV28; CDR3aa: CASSITSYEQYF; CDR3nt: TGTGCCAGCAGTATCACGAGCTACGAGCAGTACTTC
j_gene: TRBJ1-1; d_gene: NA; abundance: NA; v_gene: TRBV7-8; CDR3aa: CASSPQTGLNTEAFF; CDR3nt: TGTGCCAGCAGCCCTCAGACAGGATTGAACACTGAAGCTTTCTTT
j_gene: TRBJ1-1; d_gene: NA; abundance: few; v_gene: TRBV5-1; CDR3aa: CASSLRQQGSEAFF; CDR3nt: TGCGCCAGCAGCTTGAGGCAACAGGGTTCTGAAGCTTTCTTT
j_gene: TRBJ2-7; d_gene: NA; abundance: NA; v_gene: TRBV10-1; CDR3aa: CARHRGQLWGQYF; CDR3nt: TGCGCCAGACATCGAGGGCAGTTGTGGGGGCAGTACTTC
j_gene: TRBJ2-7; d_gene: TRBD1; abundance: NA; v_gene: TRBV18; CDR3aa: CASSPGQGKREQYF; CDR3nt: TGTGCCAGCTCACCAGGACAGGGGAAGCGCGAGCAGTACTTC
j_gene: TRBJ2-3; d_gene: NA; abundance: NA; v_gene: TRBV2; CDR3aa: CASSERSVPGDTQYF; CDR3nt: TGTGCCAGCAGTGAAAGGAGTGTACCGGGGGATACGCAGTATTTT
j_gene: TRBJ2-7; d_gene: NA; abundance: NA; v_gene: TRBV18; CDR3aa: CASSPPNSYEQYF; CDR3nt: TGTGCCAGCTCACCCCCTAACAGCTACGAGCAGTACTTC
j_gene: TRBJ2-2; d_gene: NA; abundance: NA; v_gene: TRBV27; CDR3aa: CASSPWGAGELFF; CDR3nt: TGTGCCAGCAGCCCCTGGGGGGCCGGGGAGCTGTTTTTT
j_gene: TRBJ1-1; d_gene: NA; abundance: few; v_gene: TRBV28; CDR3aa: CATQGTEAFF; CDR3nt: TGTGCCACCCAGGGGACTGAAGCTTTCTTT
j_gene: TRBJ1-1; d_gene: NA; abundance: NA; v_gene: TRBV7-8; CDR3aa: CASSLGPTDEAFF; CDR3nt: TGTGCCAGCAGCTTAGGCCCAACAGATGAAGCTTTCTTT
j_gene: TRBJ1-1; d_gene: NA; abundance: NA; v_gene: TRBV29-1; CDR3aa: CSASTPMNTEAFF; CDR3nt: TGCAGCGCCTCGACACCTATGAACACTGAAGCTTTCTTT
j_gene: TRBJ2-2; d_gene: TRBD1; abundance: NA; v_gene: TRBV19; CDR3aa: CASSPRTGGSAGELFF; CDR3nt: TGTGCCAGTAGTCCGCGGACAGGGGGCTCGGCCGGGGAGCTGTTTTTT
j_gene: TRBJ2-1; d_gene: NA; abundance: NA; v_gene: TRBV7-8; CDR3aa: CASRSSGLDEQFF; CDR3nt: TGTGCCAGCAGATCTTCAGGGTTAGATGAGCAGTTCTTC
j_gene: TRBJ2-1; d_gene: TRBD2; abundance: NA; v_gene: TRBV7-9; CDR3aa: CASSLGLAGGNEQFF; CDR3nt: TGTGCCAGCAGCTTGGGACTAGCGGGAGGAAATGAGCAGTTCTTC
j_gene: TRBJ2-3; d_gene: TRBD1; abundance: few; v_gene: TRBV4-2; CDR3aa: CASSPADGQGSDTQYF; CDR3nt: TGTGCCAGCAGCCCGGCAGATGGACAGGGCTCAGATACGCAGTATTTT
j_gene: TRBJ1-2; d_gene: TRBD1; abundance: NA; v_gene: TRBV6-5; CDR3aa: CASSTGQGLYGYTF; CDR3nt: TGTGCCAGCAGTACCGGACAGGGCCTCTATGGCTACACCTTC
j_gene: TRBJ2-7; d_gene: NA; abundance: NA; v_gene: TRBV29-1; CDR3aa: CSVATYEQYF; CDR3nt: TGCAGCGTTGCAACCTACGAGCAGTACTTC
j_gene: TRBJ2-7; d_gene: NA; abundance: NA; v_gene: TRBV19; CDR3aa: CASSISRGGPYEQYF; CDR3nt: TGTGCCAGTAGTATATCCCGAGGGGGACCCTACGAGCAGTACTTC
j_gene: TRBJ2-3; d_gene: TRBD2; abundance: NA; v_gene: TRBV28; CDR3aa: CASSLGLAGYTDTQYF; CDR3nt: TGTGCCAGCAGTTTAGGACTAGCGGGGTACACAGATACGCAGTATTTT
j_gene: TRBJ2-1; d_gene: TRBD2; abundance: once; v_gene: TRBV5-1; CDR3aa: CASGPTGLEVRDEQFF; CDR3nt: TGCGCCAGCGGCCCCACGGGACTAGAGGTTCGGGATGAGCAGTTCTTC
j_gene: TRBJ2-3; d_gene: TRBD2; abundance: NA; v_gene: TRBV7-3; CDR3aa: CASSSSGRSGDTQYF; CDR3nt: TGTGCCAGCAGCTCTAGCGGGAGGTCAGGGGATACGCAGTATTTT
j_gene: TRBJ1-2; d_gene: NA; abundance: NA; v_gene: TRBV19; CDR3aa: CASSLVAEAAGGYTF; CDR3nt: TGTGCCAGTAGTTTAGTCGCCGAAGCGGCGGGGGGCTACACCTTC
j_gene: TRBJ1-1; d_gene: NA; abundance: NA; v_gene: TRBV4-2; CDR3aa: CASSQDRVQKAFF; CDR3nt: TGTGCCAGCAGCCAAGACCGGGTCCAAAAAGCTTTCTTT
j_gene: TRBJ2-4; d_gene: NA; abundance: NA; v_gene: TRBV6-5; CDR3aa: CASSPEPGKNIQYF; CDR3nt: TGTGCCAGCAGTCCCGAACCGGGCAAAAACATTCAGTACTTC
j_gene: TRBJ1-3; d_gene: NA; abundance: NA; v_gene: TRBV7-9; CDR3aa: CASSSPGNTIYF; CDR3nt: TGTGCCAGCAGCTCGCCGGGTAACACCATATATTTT
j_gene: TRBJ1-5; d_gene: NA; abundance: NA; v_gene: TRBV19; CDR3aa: CASSPAGRGQPQHF; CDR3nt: TGTGCCAGTAGTCCTGCGGGTCGCGGTCAGCCCCAGCATTTT
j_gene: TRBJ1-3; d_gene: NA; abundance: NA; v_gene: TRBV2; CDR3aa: CASSDRGISGNTIYF; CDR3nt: TGTGCCAGCAGTGACCGGGGAATCTCGGGAAACACCATATATTTT
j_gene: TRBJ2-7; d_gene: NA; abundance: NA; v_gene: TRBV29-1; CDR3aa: CSVAVDNPYEQYF; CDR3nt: TGCAGCGTTGCGGTGGACAACCCCTACGAGCAGTACTTC
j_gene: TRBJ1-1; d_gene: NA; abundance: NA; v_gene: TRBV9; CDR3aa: CASSVGPARATEAFF; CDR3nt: TGTGCCAGCAGCGTAGGACCCGCCAGGGCCACTGAAGCTTTCTTT
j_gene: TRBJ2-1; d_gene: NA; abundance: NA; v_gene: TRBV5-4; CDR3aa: CASSFGGRGGRADEQFF; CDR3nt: TGTGCCAGCAGCTTTGGGGGGCGAGGTGGGAGGGCCGATGAGCAGTTCTTC
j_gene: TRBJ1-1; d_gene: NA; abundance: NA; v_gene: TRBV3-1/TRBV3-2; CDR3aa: CASSQGGTEAFF; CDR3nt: TGTGCCAGCAGCCAGGGAGGGACTGAAGCTTTCTTT
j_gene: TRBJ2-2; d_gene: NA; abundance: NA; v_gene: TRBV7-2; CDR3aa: CASSLGRGTGELFF; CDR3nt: TGTGCCAGCAGCTTAGGGCGGGGCACCGGGGAGCTGTTTTTT